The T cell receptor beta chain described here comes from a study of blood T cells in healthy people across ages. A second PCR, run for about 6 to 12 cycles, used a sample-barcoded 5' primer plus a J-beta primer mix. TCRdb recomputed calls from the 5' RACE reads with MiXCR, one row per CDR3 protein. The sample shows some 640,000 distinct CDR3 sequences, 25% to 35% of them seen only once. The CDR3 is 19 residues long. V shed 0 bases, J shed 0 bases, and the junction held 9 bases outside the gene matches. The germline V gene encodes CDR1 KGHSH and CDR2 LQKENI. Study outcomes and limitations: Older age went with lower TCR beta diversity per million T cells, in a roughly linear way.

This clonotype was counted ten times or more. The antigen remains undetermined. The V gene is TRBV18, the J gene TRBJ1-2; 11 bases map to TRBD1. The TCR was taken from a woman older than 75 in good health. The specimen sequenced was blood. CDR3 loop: CASSPPVGGQGAPNYGYTF. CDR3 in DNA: TGTGCCAGCTCACCACCGGTTGGTGGACAGGGGGCACCTAACTATGGCTACACCTTC.